This entry describes one T cell receptor beta chain. What it recognizes is unknown. This record belongs to a study of CD8+CD57+ T cells in acquired aplastic anemia. The wider study: Sorted CD4+ plus CD8+ cells gave DNA averaging roughly 3.2 ug. Whole-study findings and limits: Between patients and controls, around 31 CD8+ CDR3 sequences were found in common. In CD8+ cells, Simpson's diversity showed no significant difference between patients and controls.

Flow cytometry had shown expanded CD8+CD57+ cells in the patients chosen for sequencing. V gave up 5 bases and J gave up 9 bases, with 14 bases separating them. The germline gives CDR1 SGHTA, CDR2 FQGNSA. This CDR3 has 13 amino acids. TCR beta VDJ and CDR3 were profiled, and genomic DNA was the template. Via MiXCR, TCRdb re-called the reads, giving one row per CDR3 protein. In the table there are about 470,000 distinct CDR3 sequences, around 32% of which are singletons. Sample: sorted CD4+, CD8+, or CD8+CD57+ T cells (not recorded which) from PBMCs. The rearrangement joins TRBV7-2 to TRBJ2-1, with D tentatively TRBD2 (5 bases). This receptor was taken from a human donor with aplastic anemia. The CDR3: CASSNTRSPEQFF. The CDR3 DNA reads TGTGCCAGCAGCAATACTAGAAGCCCTGAGCAGTTCTTC.